This T cell receptor (beta chain) stems from a study of patients and donors after allogeneic stem cell transplantation. Germline lookup yields CDR1 LGHNA and CDR2 YSLEER. There are 15 residues in the CDR3. V was clipped by 0 bases and J by 4 bases, with 10 bases between them. TCRdb processed the RT-PCR reads anew with MiXCR; each CDR3 protein has one entry. The repertoire has 900,000 to 1,000,000 distinct CDR3 sequences, roughly 18% of them found once; the top ten carry roughly 6.4%. This clonotype was sampled from a human donor who was either an allogeneic HSCT recipient or a stem cell or donor lymphocyte infusion donor (not recorded which). It is not recorded whose cells these are; they may come from a transplant donor. The chain is built from TRBV4-3 and TRBJ1-5; D is unclear. The sample was blood, either unsorted or a sorted T cell fraction (not recorded which). The chain's CDR3 is CASSQDRRFNQPQHF. CDR3 sequence (DNA): TGCGCCAGCAGCCAAGATCGCCGGTTTAATCAGCCCCAGCATTTT.